The 22 T cell receptor beta chains given below trace back to one sample, sequenced in a study of OX40 agonist ivuxolimab in advanced cancers. Only in-frame clones appear in the TCRdb table, and some are missing; sequencing was by immunoSEQ multiplex PCR. This sample has approximately 59,000 clones, with over 80% found just once. Sequenced here: CD4+ or CD8+ T cells sorted from blood, sampled in a trial of the OX40 agonist ivuxolimab. The receptors here all came from an adult with an advanced solid tumor such as melanoma, head and neck, liver or kidney cancer.

The rearrangement links TRBV19 to TRBJ1-1; 8 bases line up with TRBD1. V was clipped by 0 bases and J by 0 bases; unmatched bases: 9. Germline values: CDR1 LNHDA, CDR2 SQIVND (reference sequence). This CDR3 has 18 amino acids. CDR3 protein: CASSIDGGQGWVNTEAFF. CDR3 nucleotide sequence: TGTGCCAGTAGTATAGATGGCGGACAGGGTTGGGTGAACACTGAAGCTTTCTTT.

This chain links TRBV19 with TRBJ2-1; a weak D match, TRBD1 (6 bases). The germline V gene has CDR1 LNHDA and CDR2 SQIVND (reference sequence). The CDR3 is 14 amino acids. The ends were cut back, 5 bases at V and 6 bases at J, with 14 bases in the middle. The DNA for the CDR3 is TGTGCCAGTAGTCGGGGACAACCAGGCAATGAGCAGTTCTTC. Encoded protein: CASSRGQPGNEQFF.

The DNA for the CDR3 is TGTGCCAGCAGTTACTCCCTCTACACCGGGGAGCTGTTTTTT. It yields the protein CASSYSLYTGELFF. The V and J genes are TRBV6-5 and TRBJ2-2; D gene ambiguous. CDR3 length: 14 amino acids. V was clipped by 0 bases and J by 3 bases, with 5 bases between them. Per germline, CDR1 MNHEY and CDR2 SVGAGI.

The rearrangement joins TRBV6-1 to TRBJ2-7, with D unresolved. The CDR3 has 11 amino acids. Germline V gene lookup returns CDR1 MNHNS and CDR2 SASEGT. V was cut by 11 bases and J by 6 bases, with 14 bases left in between. CDR3 amino acids: CAGGETGEQYF. As DNA, the CDR3 is TGTGCCGGTGGGGAAACGGGCGAGCAGTACTTC.

This clone was seen only a few times. This chain links TRBV5-1 with TRBJ2-1; possibly TRBD2 for D (6 bases). Trimming took 7 bases from V and 6 from J, leaving 20 bases between them. This CDR3 spans 15 amino acids. Germline V gene lookup returns CDR1 SGHRS and CDR2 YFSETQ. CDR3 protein: CASWRGGDPSNEQFF. In DNA, the CDR3 is TGCGCCAGCTGGAGGGGCGGGGACCCCTCCAATGAGCAGTTCTTC. Combining the CDR3 with reference TRBV5-1 and TRBJ2-1 gives the whole variable domain KAGVTQTPRYLIKTRGQQVTLSCSPISGHRSVSWYQQTPGQGLQFLFEYFSETQRNKGNFPGRFSGRQFSNSRSEMNVSTLELGDSALYLCASWRGGDPSNEQFFGPGTRLTVL.

This sequence joins TRBV25-1 and TRBJ2-1; D may be TRBD2 (5 bases). The CDR3 is made up of 15 amino acids. Germline V gene sequence: CDR1 MGHDK, CDR2 SYGVNS. Trimming shortened V by 0 bases and J by 9 bases, and 15 bases separated the two germline ends. The CDR3 DNA reads TGTGCCAGCAGTGAATATGAGGGCCCTCGGGGTGAGCAGTTCTTC. Translated, it gives CASSEYEGPRGEQFF. Supplemented by reference TRBV25-1 and TRBJ2-1, the full variable domain reads EADIYQTPRYLVIGTGKKITLECSQTMGHDKMYWYQQDPGMELHLIHYSYGVNSTEKGDLSSESTVSRIRTEHFPLTLESARPSHTSQYLCASSEYEGPRGEQFFGPGTRLTVL.

The chain couples TRBV5-4 to TRBJ2-7; 7 nucleotides agree with TRBD1. This CDR3 has 14 amino acids. Germline values: CDR1 SGHNT, CDR2 YYREEE (reference sequence). Trimming cost V 5 bases and J 5 bases; bases outside gene matches: 10. For the CDR3, the DNA is TGTGCCAGCAGTTATGACAGGGTCTTTGACGAGCAGTACTTC. Protein product: CASSYDRVFDEQYF.

The chain combines TRBV28 with TRBJ2-5, with D perhaps being TRBD1 or TRBD2 (5 bases each). V lost 5 bases and J lost 1, with 14 bases in between. CDR1 and CDR2 (germline): MDHEN, SYDVKM. The CDR3 is made up of 15 amino acids. The CDR3 here is CASSPRDGRQETQYF. Here the CDR3 DNA reads TGTGCCAGCAGTCCCCGGGACGGACGCCAAGAGACCCAGTACTTC.

This chain links TRBV11-3 with TRBJ2-1; 7 nucleotides agree with TRBD1. Germline V CDR1 and CDR2: SGHNT, YENEEA. The CDR3 is 12 amino acids. J lost 6 bases, V lost 5 bases, and 1 base had no gene match. The CDR3 protein is CASSRDSNEQFF. CDR3 sequence (DNA): TGTGCCAGCAGCCGGGACAGCAATGAGCAGTTCTTC.

The chain couples TRBV11-3 to TRBJ1-4; D is possibly TRBD1 (5 bases). Trimming took 2 bases from V and 7 from J, leaving 11 bases between them. Germline V gene sequence: CDR1 SGHNT, CDR2 YENEEA. The CDR3 spans 14 residues. The CDR3 nucleotides are TGTGCCAGCAGCTTAACACGGGGGGGTGAAAAACTGTTTTTT. Translating gives CASSLTRGGEKLFF.

This clone was seen a few times. V usage is TRBV28 and J usage is TRBJ1-5, with unresolved D. The CDR3 is 14 residues long. With 5 bases removed from V and 0 bases from J, the gap between germline ends came to 8 bases. Germline lookup yields CDR1 MDHEN and CDR2 SYDVKM. CDR3: CASSRGGSNQPQHF. Written as DNA, the CDR3 is TGTGCCAGCAGTCGGGGAGGTAGCAATCAGCCCCAGCATTTT.

This clone was counted between two and nine times. J is TRBJ2-5 and V is TRBV7-9; unclear D gene. The CDR3 runs 12 residues. Trimming cost V 0 bases and J 6 bases, with 5 bases left between them. From germline, CDR1 is SEHNR and CDR2 FQNEAQ (reference sequence). CDR3 residues: CASSLAGKTQYF. CDR3 nucleotide sequence: TGTGCCAGCAGCTTAGCTGGGAAGACCCAGTACTTC. The variable domain in full, completed from reference TRBV7-9 and TRBJ2-5, reads DTGVSQNPRHKITKRGQNVTFRCDPISEHNRLYWYRQTLGQGPEFLTYFQNEAQLEKSRLLSDRFSAERPKGSFSTLEIQRTEQGDSAMYLCASSLAGKTQYFGPGTRLLVL.

The chain joins TRBV11-1 to TRBJ2-1; 9 positions match TRBD1. This CDR3 region has 16 residues. V lost 7 bases to trimming and J lost 5 bases; unmatched junction nucleotides: 12. CDR1 is SGHAT, CDR2 FQDESV, per germline (reference sequence). The CDR3 nucleotides read TGTGCCAGCACCACACCGGGACAGGGCCTTAACAATGAGCAGTTCTTC. This gives the protein CASTTPGQGLNNEQFF.

This chain uses TRBV7-8 with TRBJ2-5; 7 positions agree with TRBD1. The length of the CDR3 is 15 residues. Germline CDR1 and CDR2: SGHVS and FQNEAQ. V lost 5 bases and J lost 3; bases outside the gene matches: 9. This CDR3 is CASSMGQTLEETQYF. DNA for the CDR3: TGTGCCAGCAGCATGGGACAGACCCTCGAAGAGACCCAGTACTTC.

V usage is TRBV11-1 and J usage is TRBJ2-1; D possibly corresponds to TRBD2 (6 bases). This CDR3 spans 12 amino acids. Germline V lookup: CDR1 SGHAT, CDR2 FQDESV (reference sequence). V was cut by 4 bases and J by 5 bases, with 6 bases left in between. In DNA form, the CDR3 reads TGTGCCAGCAGCTGGGGGGACAATGAGCAGTTCTTC. It encodes CASSWGDNEQFF.

The chain links TRBV5-4 to TRBJ2-5; no clear D. Germline V lookup: CDR1 SGHNT, CDR2 YYREEE (reference sequence). V shed 0 bases and J shed 2 bases, with 17 bases lying between them. This CDR3 is built from 17 residues. The CDR3 DNA reads as TGTGCCAGCAGCTTGGGGAGCGTTAGCTGGGCTCAAGAGACCCAGTACTTC. The encoded protein is CASSLGSVSWAQETQYF.

The chain employs TRBV28 and TRBJ2-7; D unresolved. In germline, CDR1 is MDHEN, CDR2 SYDVKM. CDR3 length: 11 residues. Deletions cut 3 bases from V and 4 bases from J, with 4 bases between. CDR3 bases: TGTGCCAGCAGTTTTGAGTACGAGCAGTACTTC. Translating gives CASSFEYEQYF.

The J gene is TRBJ2-1, the V gene TRBV28, with TRBD2 matching over 8 bases. The CDR3 has 15 amino acids. The J segment lost 0 bases and the V segment lost 6 bases, leaving 4 bases of the junction unmatched. Per the germline V gene, CDR1 is MDHEN and CDR2 is SYDVKM. CDR3 nucleotide sequence: TGTGCCAGCAGAGGGGCGGGGGGCTCCTACAATGAGCAGTTCTTC. It specifies CASRGAGGSYNEQFF.

This chain joins TRBV5-1 and TRBJ2-3, with D uncertain. The V and J ends lost 2 bases and 2 bases respectively, with 6 bases between them. The CDR3 loop spans 13 amino acids. Germline V gene data show CDR1 as SGHRS and CDR2 as YFSETQ. CDR3 nucleotide sequence: TGCGCCAGCAGCTTTGGGTCCACAGATACGCAGTATTTT. Translating gives CASSFGSTDTQYF.

Written as DNA, the CDR3 is TGTGCCAGCTCAGGTGGGCGGGAGACACTAGAAGAGACCCAGTACTTC. Translating gives CASSGGRETLEETQYF. J is TRBJ2-5 and V is TRBV28, with TRBD2 identical over 7 bases. The germline V gene encodes CDR1 MDHEN and CDR2 SYDVKM. The CDR3 covers 16 residues. Losses at the gene ends were 8 bases for V and 3 bases for J; bases not matched to a gene: 15.

This clone was seen only a few times. The chain carries TRBV30 and TRBJ1-5; 7 positions match TRBD1. Germline loops: CDR1 GTSNPN, CDR2 SVGIG (reference sequence). V gave up 3 bases and J gave up 9 bases; unmatched junction bases: 5. The CDR3 is 12 residues long. CDR3 region: CAWSDRAGPQHF. CDR3 sequence (DNA): TGTGCCTGGAGCGACAGGGCGGGGCCCCAGCATTTT.

The chain uses TRBV18 and TRBJ1-5; D unclear. V was shortened by 4 bases and J by 3 bases, with 13 bases between the two germline ends. The germline V gene encodes CDR1 KGHSH and CDR2 LQKENI. The CDR3 is made up of 15 amino acids. The CDR3 region has the DNA TGTGCCAGCTCACGTGAAGGAGAGTACAATCAGCCCCAGCATTTT. It codes for CASSREGEYNQPQHF.